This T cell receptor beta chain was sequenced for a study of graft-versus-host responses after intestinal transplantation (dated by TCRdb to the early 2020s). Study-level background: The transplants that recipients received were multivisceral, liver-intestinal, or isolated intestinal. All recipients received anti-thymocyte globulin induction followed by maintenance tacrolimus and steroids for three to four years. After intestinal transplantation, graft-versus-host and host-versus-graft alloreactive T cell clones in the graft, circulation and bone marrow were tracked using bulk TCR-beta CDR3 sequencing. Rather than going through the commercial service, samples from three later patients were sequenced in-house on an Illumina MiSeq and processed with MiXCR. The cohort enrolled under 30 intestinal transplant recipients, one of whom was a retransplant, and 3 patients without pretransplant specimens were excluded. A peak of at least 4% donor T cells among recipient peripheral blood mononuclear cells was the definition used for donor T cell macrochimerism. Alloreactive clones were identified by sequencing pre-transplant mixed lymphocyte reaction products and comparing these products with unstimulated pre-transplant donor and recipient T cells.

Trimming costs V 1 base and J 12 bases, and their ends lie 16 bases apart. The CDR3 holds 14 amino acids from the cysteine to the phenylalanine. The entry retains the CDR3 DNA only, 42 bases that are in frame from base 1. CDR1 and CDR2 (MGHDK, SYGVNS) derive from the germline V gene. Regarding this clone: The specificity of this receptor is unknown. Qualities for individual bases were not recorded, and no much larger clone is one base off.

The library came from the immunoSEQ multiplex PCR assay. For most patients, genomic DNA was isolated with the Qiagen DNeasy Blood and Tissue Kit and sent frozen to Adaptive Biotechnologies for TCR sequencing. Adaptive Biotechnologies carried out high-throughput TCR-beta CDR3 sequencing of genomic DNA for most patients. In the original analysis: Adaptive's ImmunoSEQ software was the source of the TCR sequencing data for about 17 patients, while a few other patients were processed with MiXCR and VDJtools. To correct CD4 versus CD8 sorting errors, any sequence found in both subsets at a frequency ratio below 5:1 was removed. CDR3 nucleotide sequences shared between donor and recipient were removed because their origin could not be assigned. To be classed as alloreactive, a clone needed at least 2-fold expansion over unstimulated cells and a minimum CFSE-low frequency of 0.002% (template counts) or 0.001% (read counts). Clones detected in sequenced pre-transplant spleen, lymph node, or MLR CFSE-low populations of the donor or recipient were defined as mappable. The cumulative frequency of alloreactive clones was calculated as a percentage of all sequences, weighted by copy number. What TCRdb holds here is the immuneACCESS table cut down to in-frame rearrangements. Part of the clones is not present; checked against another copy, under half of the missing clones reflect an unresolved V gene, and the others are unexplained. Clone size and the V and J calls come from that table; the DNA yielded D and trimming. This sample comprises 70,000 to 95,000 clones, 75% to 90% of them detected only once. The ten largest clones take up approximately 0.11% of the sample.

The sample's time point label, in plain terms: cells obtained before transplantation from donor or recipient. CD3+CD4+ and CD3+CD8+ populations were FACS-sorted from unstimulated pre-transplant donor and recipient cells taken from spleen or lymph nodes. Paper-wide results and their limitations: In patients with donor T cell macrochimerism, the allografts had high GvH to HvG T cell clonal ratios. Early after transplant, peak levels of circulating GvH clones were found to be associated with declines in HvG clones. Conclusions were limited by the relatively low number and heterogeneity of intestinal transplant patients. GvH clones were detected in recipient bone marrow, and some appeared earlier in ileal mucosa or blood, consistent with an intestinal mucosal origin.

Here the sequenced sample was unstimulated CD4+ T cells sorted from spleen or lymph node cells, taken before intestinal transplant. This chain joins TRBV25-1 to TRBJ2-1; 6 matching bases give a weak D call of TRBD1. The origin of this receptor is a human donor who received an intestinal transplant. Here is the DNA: TGTGCCAGCAGTGAATCCCGAGGGGGACCGAGGCAGTTCTTC. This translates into CASSESRGGPRQFF.